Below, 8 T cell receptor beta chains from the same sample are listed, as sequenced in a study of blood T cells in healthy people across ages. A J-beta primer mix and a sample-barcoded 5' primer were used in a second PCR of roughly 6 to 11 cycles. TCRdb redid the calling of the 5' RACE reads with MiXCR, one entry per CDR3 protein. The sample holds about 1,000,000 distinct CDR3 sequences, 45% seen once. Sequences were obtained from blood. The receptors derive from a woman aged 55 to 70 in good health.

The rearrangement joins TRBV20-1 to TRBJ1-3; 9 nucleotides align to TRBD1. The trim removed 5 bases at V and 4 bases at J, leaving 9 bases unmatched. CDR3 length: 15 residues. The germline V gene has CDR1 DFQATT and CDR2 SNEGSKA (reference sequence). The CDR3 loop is CSASKQGAVGNTIYF. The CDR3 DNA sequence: TGCAGTGCTTCGAAACAGGGGGCAGTCGGAAACACCATATATTTT.

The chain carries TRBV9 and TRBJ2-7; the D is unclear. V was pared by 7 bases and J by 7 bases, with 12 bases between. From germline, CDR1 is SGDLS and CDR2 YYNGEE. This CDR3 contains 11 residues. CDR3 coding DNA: TGTGCCAGCTGTAGCCTAGTGGAGCAGTACTTC. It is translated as CASCSLVEQYF.

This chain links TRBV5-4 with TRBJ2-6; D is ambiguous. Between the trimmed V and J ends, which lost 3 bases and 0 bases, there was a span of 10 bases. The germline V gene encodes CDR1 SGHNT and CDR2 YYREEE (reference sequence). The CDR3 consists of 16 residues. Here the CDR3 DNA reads TGTGCCAGCAGCTCCCCTGCCGGCTCTGGGGCCAACGTCCTGACTTTC. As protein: CASSSPAGSGANVLTF.

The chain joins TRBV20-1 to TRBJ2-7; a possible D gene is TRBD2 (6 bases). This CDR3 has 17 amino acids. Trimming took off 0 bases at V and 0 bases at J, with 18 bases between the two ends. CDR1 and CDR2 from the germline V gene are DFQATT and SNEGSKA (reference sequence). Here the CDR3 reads CSARDLKVLASSYEQYF. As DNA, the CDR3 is TGCAGTGCTAGAGATTTAAAGGTACTAGCATCCTCCTACGAGCAGTACTTC.

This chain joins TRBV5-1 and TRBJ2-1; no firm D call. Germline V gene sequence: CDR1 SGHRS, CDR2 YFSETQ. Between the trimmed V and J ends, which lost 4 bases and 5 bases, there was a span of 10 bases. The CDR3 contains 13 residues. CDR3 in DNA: TGCGCCAGCAGCCAAGACCCTAACAATGAGCAGTTCTTC. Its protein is CASSQDPNNEQFF.

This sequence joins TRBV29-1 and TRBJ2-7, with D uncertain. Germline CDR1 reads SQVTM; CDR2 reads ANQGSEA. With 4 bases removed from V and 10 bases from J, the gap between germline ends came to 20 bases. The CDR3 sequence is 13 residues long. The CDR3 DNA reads TGCAGCGTTGTCCCCCCCGCCCACAATGAACAGTACTTC. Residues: CSVVPPAHNEQYF.

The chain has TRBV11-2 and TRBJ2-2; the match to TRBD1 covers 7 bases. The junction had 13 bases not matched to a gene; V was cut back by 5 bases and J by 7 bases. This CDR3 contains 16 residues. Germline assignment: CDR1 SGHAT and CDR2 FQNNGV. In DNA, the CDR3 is TGTGCCAGCAGCACCCGACAGGGCAGAAGAGGCGGGGAGCTGTTTTTT. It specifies CASSTRQGRRGGELFF.

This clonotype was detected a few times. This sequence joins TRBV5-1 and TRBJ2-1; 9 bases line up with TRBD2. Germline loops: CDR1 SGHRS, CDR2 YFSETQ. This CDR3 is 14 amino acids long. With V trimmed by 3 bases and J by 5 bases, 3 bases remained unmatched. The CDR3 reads CASSWRLADNEQFF. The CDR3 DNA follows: TGCGCCAGCAGCTGGAGACTAGCGGACAATGAGCAGTTCTTC.